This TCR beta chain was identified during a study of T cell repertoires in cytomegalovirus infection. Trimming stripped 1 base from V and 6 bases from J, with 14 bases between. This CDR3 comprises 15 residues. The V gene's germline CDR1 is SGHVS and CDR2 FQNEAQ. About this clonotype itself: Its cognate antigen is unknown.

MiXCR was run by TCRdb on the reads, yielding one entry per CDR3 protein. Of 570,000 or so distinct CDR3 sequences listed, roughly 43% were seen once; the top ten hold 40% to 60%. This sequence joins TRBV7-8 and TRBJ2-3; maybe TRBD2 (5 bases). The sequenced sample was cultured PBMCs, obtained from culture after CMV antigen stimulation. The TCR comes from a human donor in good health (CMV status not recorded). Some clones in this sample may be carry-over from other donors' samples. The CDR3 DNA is TGTGCCAGCAGCTTAGGGTGGGGAGCGCAGGATACGCAGTATTTT. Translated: CASSLGWGAQDTQYF.